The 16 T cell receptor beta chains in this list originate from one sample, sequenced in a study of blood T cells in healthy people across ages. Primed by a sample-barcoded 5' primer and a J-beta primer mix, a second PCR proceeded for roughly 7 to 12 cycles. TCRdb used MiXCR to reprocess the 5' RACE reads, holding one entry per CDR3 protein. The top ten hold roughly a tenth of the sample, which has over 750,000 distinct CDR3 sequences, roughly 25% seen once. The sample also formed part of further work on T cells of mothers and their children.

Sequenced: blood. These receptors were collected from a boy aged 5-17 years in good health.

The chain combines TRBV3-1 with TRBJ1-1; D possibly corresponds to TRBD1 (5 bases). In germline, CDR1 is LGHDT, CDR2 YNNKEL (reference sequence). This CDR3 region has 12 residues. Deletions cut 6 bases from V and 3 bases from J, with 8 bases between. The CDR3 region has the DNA TGTGCCAGCAGAACGGGGGACACTGAAGCTTTCTTT. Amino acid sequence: CASRTGDTEAFF.

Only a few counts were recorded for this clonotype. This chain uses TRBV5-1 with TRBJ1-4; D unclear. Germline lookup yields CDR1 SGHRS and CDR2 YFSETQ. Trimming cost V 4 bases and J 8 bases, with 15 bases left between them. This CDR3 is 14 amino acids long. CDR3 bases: TGCGCCAGCAGCCTCGAGGCTGGGAGGGAAAAACTGTTTTTT. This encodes CASSLEAGREKLFF.

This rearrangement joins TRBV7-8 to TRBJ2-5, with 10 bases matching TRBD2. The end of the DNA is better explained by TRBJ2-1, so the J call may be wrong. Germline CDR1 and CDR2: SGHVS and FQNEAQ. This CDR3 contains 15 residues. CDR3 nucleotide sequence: TGTGCCAGCAGTCAGAACATAGCGGGAGGAAGAGAGCAGTTCTTC. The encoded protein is CASSQNIAGGREQFF.

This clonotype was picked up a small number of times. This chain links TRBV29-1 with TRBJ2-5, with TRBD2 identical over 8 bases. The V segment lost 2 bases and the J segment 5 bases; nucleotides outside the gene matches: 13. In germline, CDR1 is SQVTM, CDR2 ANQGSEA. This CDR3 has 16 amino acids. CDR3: CSVEPLGAGASETQYF. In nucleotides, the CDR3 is TGCAGCGTTGAACCCCTCGGAGCGGGAGCTTCGGAGACCCAGTACTTC.

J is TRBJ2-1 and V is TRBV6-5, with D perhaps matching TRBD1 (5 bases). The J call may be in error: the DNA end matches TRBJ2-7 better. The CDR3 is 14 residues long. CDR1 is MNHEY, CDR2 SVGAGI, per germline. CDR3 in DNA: TGTGCCAGCAGCCTAACAGGAAACCCCTACGAGCAGTACTTC. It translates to CASSLTGNPYEQYF.

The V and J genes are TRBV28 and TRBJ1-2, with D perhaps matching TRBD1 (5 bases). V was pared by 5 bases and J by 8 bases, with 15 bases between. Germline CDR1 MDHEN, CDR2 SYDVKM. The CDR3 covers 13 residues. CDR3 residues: CASSLRRGEGYTF. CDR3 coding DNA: TGTGCCAGCAGTCTAAGGAGAGGGGAAGGCTACACCTTC.

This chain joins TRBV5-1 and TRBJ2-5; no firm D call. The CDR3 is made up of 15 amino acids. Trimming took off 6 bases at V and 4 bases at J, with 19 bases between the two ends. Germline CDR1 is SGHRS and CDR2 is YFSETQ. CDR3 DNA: TGCGCCAGCACCGCGCGTGAAGGCGGCGGAGAGACCCAGTACTTC. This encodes CASTAREGGGETQYF.

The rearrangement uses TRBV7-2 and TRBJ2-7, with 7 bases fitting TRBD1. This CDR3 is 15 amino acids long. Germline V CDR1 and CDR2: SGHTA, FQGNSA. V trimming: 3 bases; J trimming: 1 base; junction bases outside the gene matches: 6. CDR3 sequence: CASSFPGTESYEQYF. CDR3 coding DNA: TGTGCCAGCAGCTTCCCCGGGACAGAGTCCTACGAGCAGTACTTC.

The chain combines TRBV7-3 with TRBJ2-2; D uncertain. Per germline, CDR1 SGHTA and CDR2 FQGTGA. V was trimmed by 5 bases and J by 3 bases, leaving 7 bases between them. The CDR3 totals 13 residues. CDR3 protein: CASSMTYTGELFF. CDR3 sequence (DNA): TGTGCCAGCAGCATGACGTACACCGGGGAGCTGTTTTTT.

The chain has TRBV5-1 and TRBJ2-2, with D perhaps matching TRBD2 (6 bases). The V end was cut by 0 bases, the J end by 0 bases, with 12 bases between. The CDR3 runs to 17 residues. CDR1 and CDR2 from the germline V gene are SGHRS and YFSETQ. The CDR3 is CASSLGPSAANTGELFF. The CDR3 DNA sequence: TGCGCCAGCAGCTTGGGGCCTAGCGCCGCGAACACCGGGGAGCTGTTTTTT.

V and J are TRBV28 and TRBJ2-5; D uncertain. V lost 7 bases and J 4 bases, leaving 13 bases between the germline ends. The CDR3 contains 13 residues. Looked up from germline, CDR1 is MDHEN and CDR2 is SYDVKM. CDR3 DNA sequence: TGTGCCAGCACCGGGTCAAGCCTAGAGACCCAGTACTTC. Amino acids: CASTGSSLETQYF.

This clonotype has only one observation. Written as DNA, the CDR3 is TGCGCCAGCAGCTCCGGACAGGGATCCCTCGGGGATACGCAGTATTTT. Translation: CASSSGQGSLGDTQYF. The chain employs TRBV5-1 and TRBJ2-3; 8 nucleotides align to TRBD1. CDR1 is SGHRS, CDR2 YFSETQ, per germline. This CDR3 has 16 residues. Losses at the gene ends were 3 bases for V and 6 bases for J; bases not matched to a gene: 12.

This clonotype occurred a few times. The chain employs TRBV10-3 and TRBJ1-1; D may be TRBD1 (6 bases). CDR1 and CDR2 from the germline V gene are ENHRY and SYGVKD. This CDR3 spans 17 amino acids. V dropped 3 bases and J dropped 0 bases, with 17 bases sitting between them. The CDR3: CAISDESGTPMNTEAFF. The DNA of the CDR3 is TGTGCCATCAGTGATGAATCCGGGACACCGATGAACACTGAAGCTTTCTTT.

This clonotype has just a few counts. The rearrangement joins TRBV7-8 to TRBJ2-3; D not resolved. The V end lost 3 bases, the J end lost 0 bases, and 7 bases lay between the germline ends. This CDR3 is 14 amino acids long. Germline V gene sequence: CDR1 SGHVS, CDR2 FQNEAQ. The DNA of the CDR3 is TGTGCCAGCAGCTTGGCAGCTAGCACAGATACGCAGTATTTT. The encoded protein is CASSLAASTDTQYF.

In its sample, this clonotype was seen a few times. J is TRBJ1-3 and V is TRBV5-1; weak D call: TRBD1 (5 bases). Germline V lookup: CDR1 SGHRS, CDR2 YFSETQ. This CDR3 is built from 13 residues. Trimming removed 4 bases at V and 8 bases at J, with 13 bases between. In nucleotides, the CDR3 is TGCGCCAGCAGCCCCGACACGGGGGACACCATATATTTT. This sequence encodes CASSPDTGDTIYF.

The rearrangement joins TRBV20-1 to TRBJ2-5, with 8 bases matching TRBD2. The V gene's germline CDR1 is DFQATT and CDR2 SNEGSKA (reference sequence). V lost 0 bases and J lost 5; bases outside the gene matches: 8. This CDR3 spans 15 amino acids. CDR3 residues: CSARDGQRGWETQYF. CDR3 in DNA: TGCAGTGCTAGAGATGGCCAGCGGGGGTGGGAGACCCAGTACTTC.